The 16 T cell receptor beta chains presented below share a single source sample, sequenced in a study of blood T cell repertoires in COVID-19. Only in-frame clones appear in the TCRdb table, and some are missing; sequencing was by immunoSEQ multiplex PCR. This table has approximately 100,000 clones, roughly 84% appearing once. Sequenced sample: peripheral blood. These receptors were obtained from a woman in her 70s with acute or convalescent COVID-19.

The chain recombines TRBV4-2 with TRBJ1-4; D is uncertain. Germline V gene lookup returns CDR1 LGHNA and CDR2 YNFKEQ. V was trimmed by 5 bases and J by 4 bases, leaving 11 bases between them. The CDR3 is 14 amino acids. Here the CDR3 DNA reads TGTGCCAGCAGCGCGGGAGGGAATAATGAAAAACTGTTTTTT. Amino acid sequence: CASSAGGNNEKLFF.

The chain recombines TRBV6-5 with TRBJ1-3; D is uncertain. Germline V CDR1 and CDR2: MNHEY, SVGAGI. V gave up 8 bases and J gave up 2 bases, with 10 bases separating them. This CDR3 is 13 amino acids long. CDR3 coding DNA: TGTGCCAGCTCAGGCGGGGCTGGAAACACCATATATTTT. It translates to CASSGGAGNTIYF.

The chain has TRBV5-1 and TRBJ1-5; perhaps TRBD1 as D (6 bases). Germline CDR1 SGHRS, CDR2 YFSETQ. CDR3 length: 15 residues. With 4 bases removed from V and 0 bases from J, the gap between germline ends came to 11 bases. The CDR3 region has the DNA TGCGCCAGCAGCCCGACGACAGGTAGCAATCAGCCCCAGCATTTT. Translation: CASSPTTGSNQPQHF.

The chain has TRBV7-8 and TRBJ2-1; 7 bases agree with TRBD2. J lost 2 bases, V lost 2 bases, and 3 bases had no gene match. The CDR3 totals 15 residues. CDR1 is SGHVS, CDR2 FQNEAQ, per germline. The CDR3 DNA is TGTGCCAGCAGCTTAATCCTAGCGGCCTACAATGAGCAGTTCTTC. This translates into CASSLILAAYNEQFF.

CDR3 sequence: CASKGQGRSGELFF. Here the CDR3 DNA reads TGTGCCAGCAAGGGACAGGGTCGATCCGGGGAGCTGTTTTTT. The chain recombines TRBV2 with TRBJ2-2; 9 bases align to TRBD1. The germline CDR1 and CDR2 sequences are SNHLY and FYNNEI. With V trimmed by 7 bases and J by 6 bases, 6 bases remained unmatched. This CDR3 has 14 amino acids.

V gene TRBV29-1 combines with J gene TRBJ1-2; 11 nucleotides line up with TRBD1. V lost 3 bases, J lost 4 bases, and 4 bases stayed unmatched. Germline values: CDR1 SQVTM, CDR2 ANQGSEA. CDR3 length equals 14 residues. The CDR3 sequence is CSVEDRGQGYGYTF. Here the CDR3 DNA reads TGCAGCGTTGAGGACAGGGGGCAAGGCTATGGCTACACCTTC.

The J gene is TRBJ1-2, the V gene TRBV10-2, with D perhaps matching TRBD1 (5 bases). V shed 6 bases and J shed 3 bases, with 11 bases lying between them. CDR3 length: 13 amino acids. Germline V lookup: CDR1 WSHSY, CDR2 SAAADI. CDR3 protein: CASSFRGDYGYTF. The CDR3 region has the DNA TGCGCCAGCAGCTTCCGGGGGGACTATGGCTACACCTTC.

This clone came up once. The chain is built from TRBV19 and TRBJ2-2, with a tentative D call TRBD2 (5 bases). CDR3 size: 15 residues. CDR1 and CDR2 from the germline V gene are LNHDA and SQIVND (reference sequence). Trimming removed 8 bases from V and 3 bases from J, with 16 bases in between. The CDR3 loop reads CASLKGGFDTGELFF. CDR3 bases: TGTGCCAGTTTAAAGGGCGGGTTTGACACCGGGGAGCTGTTTTTT.

In DNA, the CDR3 is TGCGCCAGCAGCTTGGCACTAGCGGGACAAGAGACCCAGTACTTC. Translation gives CASSLALAGQETQYF. The chain recombines TRBV5-1 with TRBJ2-5, with 10 bases fitting TRBD2. This CDR3 has 15 residues. V was pared by 0 bases and J by 2 bases, with 1 base of the junction left unmatched. The germline CDR1 and CDR2 sequences are SGHRS and YFSETQ.

The chain joins TRBV11-2 to TRBJ1-2; D gene ambiguous. The ends were cut back, 7 bases at V and 0 bases at J, with 12 bases in the middle. Germline CDR1 SGHAT, CDR2 FQNNGV. The CDR3 is 14 residues long. The CDR3 spells CASTLLTANYGYTF. DNA of the CDR3: TGTGCCAGCACCCTCTTAACAGCTAACTATGGCTACACCTTC. Variable domain in full (rest from reference TRBV11-2 and TRBJ1-2): EAGVAQSPRYKIIEKRQSVAFWCNPISGHATLYWYQQILGQGPKLLIQFQNNGVVDDSQLPKDRFSAERLKGVDSTLKIQPAKLEDSAVYLCASTLLTANYGYTFGSGTRLTVV.

On this clone itself: Different DNA sequences within this sample yield the same CDR3. The chain recombines TRBV7-7 with TRBJ2-1; D possibly corresponds to TRBD2 (6 bases). V gave up 5 bases and J gave up 0 bases, with 11 bases separating them. The V gene's germline CDR1 is SSHAT and CDR2 FNYEAQ (reference sequence). This CDR3 is built from 15 residues. CDR3 in amino acids: CASSLTGSSYNEQFF. The DNA for the CDR3 is TGTGCCAGCAGCCTGACCGGGAGCTCCTACAATGAGCAGTTCTTC.

The V call is TRBV9, the J call TRBJ2-2; TRBD2 matches 9 bases. The ends lost 3 bases at V and 4 bases at J; junction bases unmatched: 10. This CDR3 contains 17 residues. Germline CDR1 SGDLS, CDR2 YYNGEE. As DNA, the CDR3 is TGTGCCAGCAGCGCGAGGAGTAGCGGGGGCATCACCGGGGAGCTGTTTTTT. Amino acids: CASSARSSGGITGELFF.

This clone was found once. The J gene is TRBJ2-5, the V gene TRBV19, with 7 bases matching TRBD2. The CDR3 length is 14 residues. Germline V gives CDR1 LNHDA, CDR2 SQIVND (reference sequence). V was clipped by 7 bases and J by 1 base; unmatched bases: 6. The CDR3 DNA follows: TGTGCCAGTAAGGACGGGGGGTTCCAAGAGACCCAGTACTTC. Translating it yields CASKDGGFQETQYF.

This clone was seen once. The chain uses TRBV6-2 or TRBV6-3 and TRBJ2-3; 10 nucleotides line up with TRBD2. Germline values: CDR1 MNHEY, CDR2 SVGEGT. The J segment lost 1 base and the V segment lost 2 bases, leaving 9 bases of the junction unmatched. CDR3 length: 18 amino acids. The DNA of the CDR3 is TGTGCCAGCAGTTACCCCAGCGGGAGGGCCTTTGGCACAGATACGCAGTATTTT. Translated, it gives CASSYPSGRAFGTDTQYF.

The chain links TRBV7-8 to TRBJ2-1; 8 nucleotides match TRBD2. V gave up 2 bases and J gave up 8 bases; unmatched junction bases: 14. There are 17 residues in the CDR3. Per germline, CDR1 SGHVS and CDR2 FQNEAQ. The CDR3 DNA is TGTGCCAGCAGCTTATTAGAAACGGCTAGCGGGTGGGATGAGCAGTTCTTC. It encodes CASSLLETASGWDEQFF.

J is TRBJ2-5 and V is TRBV20-1; no firm D call. Germline V CDR1 and CDR2: DFQATT, SNEGSKA (reference sequence). The germline V and J ends were trimmed by 1 base and 2 bases, with 2 bases remaining between them. The CDR3 length is 11 residues. For the CDR3, the DNA is TGCAGTGCTAGAGTACAAGAGACCCAGTACTTC. It codes for CSARVQETQYF.